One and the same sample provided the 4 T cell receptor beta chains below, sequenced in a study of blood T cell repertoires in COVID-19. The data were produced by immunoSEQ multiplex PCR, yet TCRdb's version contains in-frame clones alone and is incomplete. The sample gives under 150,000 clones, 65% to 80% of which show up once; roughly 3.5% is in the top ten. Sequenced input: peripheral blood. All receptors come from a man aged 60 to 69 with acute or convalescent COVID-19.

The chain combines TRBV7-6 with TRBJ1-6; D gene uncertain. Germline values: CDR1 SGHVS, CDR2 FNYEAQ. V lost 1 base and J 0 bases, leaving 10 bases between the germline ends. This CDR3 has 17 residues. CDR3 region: CASSLGSASSYNSPLHF. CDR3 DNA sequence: TGTGCCAGCAGCTTAGGTTCCGCTAGCTCCTATAATTCACCCCTCCACTTT. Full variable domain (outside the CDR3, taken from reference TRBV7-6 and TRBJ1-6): GAGVSQSPRYKVTKRGQDVALRCDPISGHVSLYWYRQALGQGPEFLTYFNYEAQQDKSGLPNDRFSAERPEGSISTLTIQRTEQRDSAMYRCASSLGSASSYNSPLHFGNGTRLTVT.

The CDR3 protein is CASSRGQFYEQYF. The CDR3 region has the DNA TGTGCCAGCAGTCGCGGACAATTCTACGAGCAGTACTTC. V usage is TRBV6-2 or TRBV6-3 and J usage is TRBJ2-7; D might be TRBD1 (5 bases). The V end lost 5 bases, the J end lost 3 bases, and 11 bases lay between the germline ends. Germline V gives CDR1 MNHEY, CDR2 SVGEGT. This CDR3 region has 13 residues.

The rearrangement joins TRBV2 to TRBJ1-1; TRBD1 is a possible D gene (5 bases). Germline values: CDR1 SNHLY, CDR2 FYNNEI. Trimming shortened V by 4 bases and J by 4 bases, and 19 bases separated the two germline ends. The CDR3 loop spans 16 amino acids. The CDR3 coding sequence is TGTGCCAGCAGTGGGAGAGGCCGGGGGTCGAGCACTGAAGCTTTCTTT. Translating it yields CASSGRGRGSSTEAFF. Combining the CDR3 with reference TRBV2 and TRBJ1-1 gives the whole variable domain EPEVTQTPSHQVTQMGQEVILRCVPISNHLYFYWYRQILGQKVEFLVSFYNNEISEKSEIFDDQFSVERPDGSNFTLKIRSTKLEDSAMYFCASSGRGRGSSTEAFFGQGTRLTVV.

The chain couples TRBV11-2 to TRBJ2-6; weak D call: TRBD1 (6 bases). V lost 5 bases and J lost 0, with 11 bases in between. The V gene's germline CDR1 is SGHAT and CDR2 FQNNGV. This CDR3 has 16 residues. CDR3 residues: CASSGGWGSGANVLTF. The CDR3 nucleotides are TGTGCCAGCAGCGGGGGCTGGGGCTCTGGGGCCAACGTCCTGACTTTC.